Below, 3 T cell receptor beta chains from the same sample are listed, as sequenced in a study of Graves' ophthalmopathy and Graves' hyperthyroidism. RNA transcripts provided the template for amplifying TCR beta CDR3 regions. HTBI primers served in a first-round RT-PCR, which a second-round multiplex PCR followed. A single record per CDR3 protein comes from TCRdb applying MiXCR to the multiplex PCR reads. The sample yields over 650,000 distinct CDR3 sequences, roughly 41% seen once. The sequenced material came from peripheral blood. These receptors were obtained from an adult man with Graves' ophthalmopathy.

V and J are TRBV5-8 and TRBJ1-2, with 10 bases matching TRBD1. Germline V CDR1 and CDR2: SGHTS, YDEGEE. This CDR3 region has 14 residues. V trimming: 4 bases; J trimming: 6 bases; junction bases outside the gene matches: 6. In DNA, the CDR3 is TGTGCCAGCAGCCTTGACAGGGGGCAGGATGGCTACACCTTC. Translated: CASSLDRGQDGYTF.

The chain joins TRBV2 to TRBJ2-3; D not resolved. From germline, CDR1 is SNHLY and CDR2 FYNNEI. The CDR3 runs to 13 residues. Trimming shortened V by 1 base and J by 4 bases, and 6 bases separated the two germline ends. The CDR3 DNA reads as TGTGCCAGCAGTGAAGGGAATTCAGATACGCAGTATTTT. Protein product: CASSEGNSDTQYF.

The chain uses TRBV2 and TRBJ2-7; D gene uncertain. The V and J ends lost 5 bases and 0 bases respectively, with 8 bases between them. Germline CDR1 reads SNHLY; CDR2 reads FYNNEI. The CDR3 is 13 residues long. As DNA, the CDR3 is TGTGCCAGCAGTCACCCGGCCTCCTACGAGCAGTACTTC. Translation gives CASSHPASYEQYF.